Sequencing of this T cell receptor beta chain was carried out in a study of blood T cell repertoires in COVID-19. This CDR3 is 12 amino acids long. One Seattle source followed patients from active infection through their disease course. The table came from immunoSEQ multiplex PCR; TCRdb's copy has only in-frame clones and leaves some out. The sample holds approximately 500,000 clones, 89% seen once. The V gene is TRBV21-1, the J gene TRBJ2-5; no DNA check was done on the table's D call, TRBD1. TRBV21-1 counts as a pseudogene. Material: peripheral blood. The clonotype was recovered from a man between 18 and 35 years old with COVID-19, enrolled during active disease. CDR3 region: CASIDRIETQYF. CDR3 DNA sequence: TGTGCCAGTATTGACAGGATAGAGACCCAGTACTTC.